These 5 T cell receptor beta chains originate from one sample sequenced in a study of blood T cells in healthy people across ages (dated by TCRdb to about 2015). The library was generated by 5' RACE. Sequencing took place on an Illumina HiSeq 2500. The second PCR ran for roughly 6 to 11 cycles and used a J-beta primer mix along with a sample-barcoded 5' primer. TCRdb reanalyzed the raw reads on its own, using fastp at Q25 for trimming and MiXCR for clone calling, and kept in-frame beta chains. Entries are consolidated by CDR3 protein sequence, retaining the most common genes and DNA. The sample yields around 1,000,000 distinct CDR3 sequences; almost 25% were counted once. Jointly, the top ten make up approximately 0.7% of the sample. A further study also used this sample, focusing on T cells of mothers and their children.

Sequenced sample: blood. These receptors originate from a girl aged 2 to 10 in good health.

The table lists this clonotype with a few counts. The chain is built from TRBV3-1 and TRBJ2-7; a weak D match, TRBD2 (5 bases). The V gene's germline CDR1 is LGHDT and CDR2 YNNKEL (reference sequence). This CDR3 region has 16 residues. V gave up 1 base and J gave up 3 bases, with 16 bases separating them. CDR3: CASSQGRGFGLYEQYF. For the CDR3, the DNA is TGTGCCAGCAGCCAAGGTCGCGGGTTCGGGCTCTACGAGCAGTACTTC.

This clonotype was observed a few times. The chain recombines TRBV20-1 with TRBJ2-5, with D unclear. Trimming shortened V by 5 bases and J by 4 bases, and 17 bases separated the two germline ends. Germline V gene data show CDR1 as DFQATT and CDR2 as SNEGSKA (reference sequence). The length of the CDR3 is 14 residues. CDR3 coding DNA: TGCAGTGCTGCCCGTGATGGGCTATTAGAGACCCAGTACTTC. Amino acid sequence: CSAARDGLLETQYF.

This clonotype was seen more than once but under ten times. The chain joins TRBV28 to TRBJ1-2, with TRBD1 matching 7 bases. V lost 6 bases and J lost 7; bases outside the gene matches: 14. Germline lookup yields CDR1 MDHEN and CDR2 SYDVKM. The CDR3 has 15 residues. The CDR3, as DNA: TGTGCCAGCAGCCAAGGGACAGAGGACCCGGTTGGCTACACCTTC. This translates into CASSQGTEDPVGYTF.

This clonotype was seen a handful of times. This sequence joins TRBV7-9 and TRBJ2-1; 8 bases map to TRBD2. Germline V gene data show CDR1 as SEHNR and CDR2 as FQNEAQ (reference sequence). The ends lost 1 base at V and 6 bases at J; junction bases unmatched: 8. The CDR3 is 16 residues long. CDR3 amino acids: CASSLGSGTSRNEQFF. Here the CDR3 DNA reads TGTGCCAGCAGCTTAGGTTCCGGGACTAGTCGCAATGAGCAGTTCTTC.

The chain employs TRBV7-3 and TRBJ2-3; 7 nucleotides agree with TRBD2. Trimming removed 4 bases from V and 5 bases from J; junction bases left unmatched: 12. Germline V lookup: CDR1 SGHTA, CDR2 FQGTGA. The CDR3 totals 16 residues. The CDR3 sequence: CASSSSGRAEVDTQYF. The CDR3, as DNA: TGTGCCAGCAGCTCGTCAGGGAGGGCCGAGGTAGATACGCAGTATTTT.